This TCR beta chain stems from a study of blood T cell repertoires in COVID-19. Study summary: PBMCs, B-cell-depleted T cells, or T cells provided the cDNA or gDNA that made up the material.

This CDR3 is built from 13 residues. With 6 bases removed from V and 3 bases from J, the gap between germline ends came to 11 bases. Germline-derived CDR1 and CDR2 are MRHNA and SNTAGT. Repertoires were generated with immunoSEQ multiplex PCR, while TCRdb's copy carries only in-frame clones and drops some. The sample holds about 370,000 clones, 80% to 90% seen once. Cohort 3 donors counted as recovered after two negative PCRs, clearance, or resolved symptoms. This receptor was taken from a man younger than 35 who had recovered from COVID-19. Sequenced sample: PBMCs or T cells enriched from blood (not recorded which). The chain recombines TRBV6-4 with TRBJ1-2, with D possibly TRBD1 on 6 matching bases. The CDR3 coding sequence is TGTGCCAGCAGAGCAGGGGCCTACTATGGCTACACCTTC. Protein product: CASRAGAYYGYTF.